These 24 T cell receptor beta chains share one sample of origin, sequenced in a study of blood T cell repertoires in COVID-19. The method was immunoSEQ multiplex PCR; TCRdb's version includes in-frame clones alone and lacks a portion of them. Among under 250,000 clones listed, approximately 82% were seen once. The sample consisted of peripheral blood. These receptors all stem from a man over 45 with active or convalescent COVID-19.

This clone was detected only once. The rearrangement joins TRBV30 to TRBJ1-4; tentatively, D is TRBD1 (5 bases). The CDR3 is made up of 13 amino acids. Trimming shortened V by 5 bases and J by 8 bases, and 15 bases separated the two germline ends. Per germline, CDR1 GTSNPN and CDR2 SVGIG (reference sequence). The CDR3 loop reads CAWAYTGGEKLFF. CDR3 nucleotide sequence: TGTGCCTGGGCTTACACGGGGGGGGAAAAACTGTTTTTT. Complete variable domain (other parts from reference TRBV30 and TRBJ1-4): SQTIHQWPATLVQPVGSPLSLECTVEGTSNPNLYWYRQAAGRGLQLLFYSVGIGQISSEVPQNLSASRPQDRQFILSSKKLLLSDSGFYLCAWAYTGGEKLFFGSGTQLSVL.

The rearrangement uses TRBV5-1 and TRBJ1-1, with 7 bases matching TRBD1. V lost 4 bases to trimming and J lost 0 bases; unmatched junction nucleotides: 9. The CDR3 covers 16 residues. The germline V gene encodes CDR1 SGHRS and CDR2 YFSETQ. CDR3 DNA sequence: TGCGCCAGCAGCCAGGGGACAGACATCATGAACACTGAAGCTTTCTTT. This encodes CASSQGTDIMNTEAFF.

The chain has TRBV9 and TRBJ1-3, with 8 bases lining up with TRBD1. After removal of 0 bases from V and 3 bases from J, the junction contained 5 bases not matched to a gene. The germline V gene has CDR1 SGDLS and CDR2 YYNGEE. The CDR3 runs to 16 residues. The CDR3 region is CASSVGAGGDGNTIYF. For the CDR3, the DNA is TGTGCCAGCAGCGTAGGGGCAGGGGGCGATGGAAACACCATATATTTT.

The rearrangement joins TRBV30 to TRBJ2-7; 9 nucleotides line up with TRBD1. V shed 7 bases and J 2 bases; nucleotides not matched to a gene: 3. The CDR3 spans 12 residues. Germline CDR1 and CDR2: GTSNPN and SVGIG (reference sequence). For the CDR3, the DNA is TGTGCCTACGACAGGGGGGCCTACGAGCAGTACTTC. It translates to CAYDRGAYEQYF.

The chain combines TRBV18 with TRBJ1-2; TRBD1 matches 7 bases. Germline CDR1 and CDR2: KGHSH and LQKENI. This CDR3 has 13 amino acids. The V gene end was trimmed by 6 bases and the J gene end by 7 bases; junction bases not matched to a gene: 8. The CDR3 spells CASSLTGDGGYTF. Here the CDR3 DNA reads TGTGCCAGCTCCCTCACAGGGGATGGTGGCTACACCTTC.

This clone was detected once. The CDR3: CASSQGQGFVYEQYF. The CDR3 DNA is TGCGCCAGCAGCCAAGGACAGGGGTTTGTCTACGAGCAGTACTTC. The V and J genes are TRBV4-3 and TRBJ2-7, with 8 bases identical to TRBD1. This CDR3 spans 15 amino acids. CDR1 and CDR2 from the germline V gene are LGHNA and YSLEER. The V gene end was trimmed by 1 base and the J gene end by 3 bases; junction bases not matched to a gene: 5.

The J gene is TRBJ2-1, the V gene TRBV15, with 11 bases lining up with TRBD2. Germline V gene sequence: CDR1 LNHNV, CDR2 YYDKDF (reference sequence). V dropped 4 bases and J dropped 8; count of bases not matched to a gene: 7. CDR3 size: 15 residues. The CDR3 DNA is TGTGCCACCAGCATAAACTTAGCGGGAGGGGATGAGCAGTTCTTC. This codes for CATSINLAGGDEQFF.

The V call is TRBV5-1, the J call TRBJ2-1; 8 bases fit TRBD2. The germline V gene encodes CDR1 SGHRS and CDR2 YFSETQ. The V segment lost 0 bases and the J segment 2 bases; nucleotides outside the gene matches: 10. The CDR3 has 18 residues. The CDR3 DNA reads TGCGCCAGCAGCTTGGAACCTAGCGGGCAGGGGCCCTACAATGAGCAGTTCTTC. Residues: CASSLEPSGQGPYNEQFF.

V and J are TRBV18 and TRBJ2-7; no clear D. CDR3 length equals 13 residues. V lost 3 bases and J lost 5, with 11 bases in between. Germline V gives CDR1 KGHSH, CDR2 LQKENI. The CDR3 DNA is TGTGCCAGCTCACCTCCTACAGCAAACGAGCAGTACTTC. Translated: CASSPPTANEQYF.

The genes are TRBV30 and TRBJ1-1, with no clear D. This CDR3 spans 13 amino acids. With 4 bases removed from V and 2 bases from J, the gap between germline ends came to 11 bases. Germline lookup yields CDR1 GTSNPN and CDR2 SVGIG (reference sequence). CDR3 sequence: CAWTRGRNTEAFF. The CDR3 nucleotides are TGTGCCTGGACTAGAGGGAGAAACACTGAAGCTTTCTTT.

The chain recombines TRBV7-3 with TRBJ2-7, with 9 bases aligning to TRBD2. In germline, CDR1 is SGHTA, CDR2 FQGTGA. The CDR3 is 13 amino acids. The V gene end was trimmed by 6 bases and the J gene end by 6 bases; junction bases not matched to a gene: 6. The CDR3 sequence: CASSQLAGIEQYF. As DNA, the CDR3 is TGTGCCAGCAGTCAGCTAGCGGGAATCGAGCAGTACTTC.

This chain connects TRBV29-1 to TRBJ2-3; 9 bases map to TRBD2. After removal of 0 bases from V and 4 bases from J, the junction contained 5 bases not matched to a gene. This CDR3 region has 15 residues. Germline loops: CDR1 SQVTM, CDR2 ANQGSEA. In DNA, the CDR3 is TGCAGCGTTGAAGATTGGCGGGGGGGCCCAGATACGCAGTATTTT. Its translation: CSVEDWRGGPDTQYF.

This rearrangement joins TRBV4-2 to TRBJ1-2, with 9 bases matching TRBD1. J gave up 7 bases and V 8 bases, and 14 bases lay outside the gene matches. The CDR3 consists of 15 residues. Germline V gene lookup returns CDR1 LGHNA and CDR2 YNFKEQ. The CDR3 reads CASAIHQDRGSGYTF. CDR3 sequence (DNA): TGTGCCAGCGCAATACACCAGGACAGGGGTAGTGGCTACACCTTC.

This chain uses TRBV7-9 with TRBJ2-3; D not resolved. The germline CDR1 and CDR2 sequences are SEHNR and FQNEAQ (reference sequence). The CDR3 is 17 residues long. Trimming shortened V by 5 bases and J by 0 bases, and 18 bases separated the two germline ends. CDR3 nucleotide sequence: TGTGCCAGCAGCCCAGCATTTAGCCGAACTAGCACAGATACGCAGTATTTT. As protein: CASSPAFSRTSTDTQYF.

The chain links TRBV5-1 to TRBJ2-2; the match to TRBD1 covers 8 bases. Germline V lookup: CDR1 SGHRS, CDR2 YFSETQ. Losses at the gene ends were 0 bases for V and 5 bases for J; bases not matched to a gene: 3. The CDR3 sequence is 15 residues long. CDR3 sequence: CASSLEDRVTGELFF. Here the CDR3 DNA reads TGCGCCAGCAGCTTGGAGGACAGGGTGACCGGGGAGCTGTTTTTT. Combining the CDR3 with reference TRBV5-1 and TRBJ2-2 gives the whole variable domain KAGVTQTPRYLIKTRGQQVTLSCSPISGHRSVSWYQQTPGQGLQFLFEYFSETQRNKGNFPGRFSGRQFSNSRSEMNVSTLELGDSALYLCASSLEDRVTGELFFGEGSRLTVL.

This clone showed up just a few times. The rearrangement joins TRBV24-1 to TRBJ2-2; 7 nucleotides agree with TRBD1. The trim removed 8 bases at V and 4 bases at J, leaving 18 bases unmatched. The germline V gene has CDR1 KGHDR and CDR2 SFDVKD. There are 18 residues in the CDR3. The chain's CDR3 is CATKDSDREGTVTGELFF. Written as DNA, the CDR3 is TGTGCCACCAAAGATTCCGACCGTGAAGGGACAGTCACCGGGGAGCTGTTTTTT.

This clone has only one observation. The rearrangement uses TRBV20-1 and TRBJ1-3; a weak D match, TRBD1 (5 bases). The CDR3 spans 14 residues. Germline-derived CDR1 and CDR2 are DFQATT and SNEGSKA (reference sequence). V lost 3 bases to trimming and J lost 0 bases, with 9 bases between them. The CDR3 DNA reads TGCAGTGCTAGTACAGGTTTCTCTGGAAACACCATATATTTT. Residues: CSASTGFSGNTIYF.

The V call is TRBV4-3, the J call TRBJ1-2; D is unresolved. V lost 0 bases, J lost 8 bases, and 13 bases lay in between. Germline V gene sequence: CDR1 LGHNA, CDR2 YSLEER. The CDR3 covers 14 residues. The CDR3 DNA follows: TGCGCCAGCAGCCAAGAAGGCTTCGGAGGAGGCTACACCTTC. Translation: CASSQEGFGGGYTF.

This clone was seen many times. The genes are TRBV30 and TRBJ1-1; 8 nucleotides align to TRBD1. The trim removed 1 base at V and 6 bases at J, leaving 13 bases unmatched. The CDR3 has 16 amino acids. Germline V gene sequence: CDR1 GTSNPN, CDR2 SVGIG (reference sequence). The CDR3 loop reads CAWSAQGAGRSAEAFF. Here the CDR3 DNA reads TGTGCCTGGAGTGCGCAGGGGGCGGGGAGGAGCGCTGAAGCTTTCTTT. Drawing the rest from reference TRBV30 and TRBJ1-1, the complete variable domain is SQTIHQWPATLVQPVGSPLSLECTVEGTSNPNLYWYRQAAGRGLQLLFYSVGIGQISSEVPQNLSASRPQDRQFILSSKKLLLSDSGFYLCAWSAQGAGRSAEAFFGQGTRLTVV.

The gene calls are TRBV5-1 and TRBJ1-2; the D is unclear. The CDR3 is 14 residues long. Germline V lookup: CDR1 SGHRS, CDR2 YFSETQ. V lost 4 bases, J lost 6 bases, and 16 bases lay in between. The CDR3 sequence is CASSTWTEDDGYTF. The CDR3 DNA is TGCGCCAGCAGCACCTGGACGGAGGACGATGGCTACACCTTC.

The table lists this clone with a few counts. CDR3: CASSVGDRPYNEQFF. CDR3 coding DNA: TGTGCCAGCAGCGTCGGGGACAGGCCTTACAATGAGCAGTTCTTC. This chain connects TRBV9 to TRBJ2-1; TRBD1 agrees at 8 bases. Germline values: CDR1 SGDLS, CDR2 YYNGEE. J lost 4 bases, V lost 2 bases, and 5 bases had no gene match. There are 15 residues in the CDR3.

V usage is TRBV2 and J usage is TRBJ2-2, with D perhaps TRBD1 (5 bases). Germline CDR1 is SNHLY and CDR2 is FYNNEI. Between the trimmed V and J ends, which lost 6 bases and 1 base, there was a span of 9 bases. There are 14 residues in the CDR3. DNA for the CDR3: TGTGCCAGCAGGGGGCTAGAGAACACCGGGGAGCTGTTTTTT. It encodes CASRGLENTGELFF.

This chain links TRBV7-2 with TRBJ2-7; D is unclear. The CDR3 has 13 amino acids. Germline-derived CDR1 and CDR2 are SGHTA and FQGNSA. Trimming pared 7 bases from V and 2 bases from J, leaving 12 bases between. The CDR3 region is CASTSRQAYEQYF. As DNA, the CDR3 is TGTGCCAGCACCTCCAGGCAGGCCTACGAGCAGTACTTC.

The rearrangement joins TRBV5-5 to TRBJ2-7, with D perhaps TRBD1 (6 bases). The CDR3 spans 13 residues. Germline loops: CDR1 SGHKS, CDR2 YYEKEE (reference sequence). Trimming took off 5 bases at V and 12 bases at J, with 21 bases between the two ends. This CDR3 reads CASSSQGRTASYF. CDR3 DNA: TGTGCCAGCAGTTCCCAGGGACGGACAGCGTCGTACTTC.